This T cell receptor (beta chain) originates from a study of post-analysis software for immune sequencing data. Study background: Recorded disease courses covered relapsing-remitting, secondary progressive and progressive-relapsing multiple sclerosis. Some patients had no subtype annotation. Study-wide points: When patients were compared with controls, about five TRBV segments were more frequent, TRBV5-6, TRBV5-1 and TRBV20-1 among them.

Germline CDR1 and CDR2: SGHRS and YFSETQ. This CDR3 has 18 residues. V was pared by 4 bases and J by 5 bases, with 17 bases of the junction left unmatched. Comments on this clonotype: Its antigen is not known.

cDNA libraries of TCR beta carried unique molecular identifiers. The authors obtained 500,000 or so cDNA molecules from approximately 0.95 to 9.8 million T cells. MiXCR, run by TCRdb on the PCR reads, gives a single entry per CDR3 protein. The sample includes 600,000 to 700,000 distinct CDR3 sequences, over 45% of them seen just once. J is TRBJ2-5 and V is TRBV5-1, with 10 bases matching TRBD1. Source material: blood. The sequence derives from a girl aged 2 to 9 with multiple sclerosis. The CDR3 region has the DNA TGCGCCAGCAGCGGCTCCCCGGGACAGGGGACGAAGGGCGAGACCCAGTACTTC. Translation: CASSGSPGQGTKGETQYF. Using reference TRBV5-1 and TRBJ2-5 for the parts outside the CDR3, the full variable domain is KAGVTQTPRYLIKTRGQQVTLSCSPISGHRSVSWYQQTPGQGLQFLFEYFSETQRNKGNFPGRFSGRQFSNSRSEMNVSTLELGDSALYLCASSGSPGQGTKGETQYFGPGTRLLVL.